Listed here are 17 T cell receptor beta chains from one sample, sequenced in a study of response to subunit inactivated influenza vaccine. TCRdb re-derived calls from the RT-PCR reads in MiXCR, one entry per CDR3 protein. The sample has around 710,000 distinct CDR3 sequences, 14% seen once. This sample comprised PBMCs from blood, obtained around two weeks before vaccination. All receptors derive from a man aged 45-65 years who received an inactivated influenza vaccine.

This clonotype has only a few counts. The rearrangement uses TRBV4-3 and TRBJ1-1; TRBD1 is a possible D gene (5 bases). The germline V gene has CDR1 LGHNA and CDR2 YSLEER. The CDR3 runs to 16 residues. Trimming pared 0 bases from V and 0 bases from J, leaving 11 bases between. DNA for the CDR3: TGCGCCAGCAGCCAAGATCGTAGACAGATGAACACTGAAGCTTTCTTT. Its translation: CASSQDRRQMNTEAFF.

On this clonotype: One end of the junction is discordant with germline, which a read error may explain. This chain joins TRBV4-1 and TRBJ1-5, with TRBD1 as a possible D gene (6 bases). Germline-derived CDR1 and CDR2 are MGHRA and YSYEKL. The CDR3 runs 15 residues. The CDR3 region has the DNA TGCGCCAGCGGCCAAGCCGGGACACGAAATCAGCCCCAGCATTTT. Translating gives CASGQAGTRNQPQHF.

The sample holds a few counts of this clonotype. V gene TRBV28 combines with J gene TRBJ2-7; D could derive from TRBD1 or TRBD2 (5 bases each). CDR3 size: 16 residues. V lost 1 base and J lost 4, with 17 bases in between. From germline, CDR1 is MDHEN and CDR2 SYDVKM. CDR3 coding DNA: TGTGCCAGCAGTTTATCGGGGCCCACGGGACGTTACGAGCAGTACTTC. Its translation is CASSLSGPTGRYEQYF.

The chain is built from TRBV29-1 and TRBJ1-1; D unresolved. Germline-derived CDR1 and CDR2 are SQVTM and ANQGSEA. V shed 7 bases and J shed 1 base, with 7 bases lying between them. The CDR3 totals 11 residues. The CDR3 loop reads CSGKRNTEAFF. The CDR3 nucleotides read TGCAGCGGTAAGAGGAACACTGAAGCTTTCTTT. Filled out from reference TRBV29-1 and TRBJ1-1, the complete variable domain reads SAVISQKPSRDICQRGTSLTIQCQVDSQVTMMFWYRQQPGQSLTLIATANQGSEATYESGFVIDKFPISRPNLTFSTLTVSNMSPEDSSIYLCSGKRNTEAFFGQGTRLTVV.

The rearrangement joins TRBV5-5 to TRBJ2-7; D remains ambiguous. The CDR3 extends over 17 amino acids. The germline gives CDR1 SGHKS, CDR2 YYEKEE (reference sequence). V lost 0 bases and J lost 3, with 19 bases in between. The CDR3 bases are TGTGCCAGCAGCTTGGACCTCCCTAGTTTTGGAAGCTACGAGCAGTACTTC. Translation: CASSLDLPSFGSYEQYF.

CDR3 sequence: CASSANSGGFDTQYF. CDR3 in DNA: TGTGCCAGCAGCGCCAATAGCGGGGGGTTTGATACGCAGTATTTT. The chain carries TRBV6-4 and TRBJ2-3; 10 bases agree with TRBD2. Germline V CDR1 and CDR2: MRHNA, SNTAGT. Unmatched junction bases numbered 9, after V lost 6 bases and J lost 6 bases. This CDR3 region has 15 residues.

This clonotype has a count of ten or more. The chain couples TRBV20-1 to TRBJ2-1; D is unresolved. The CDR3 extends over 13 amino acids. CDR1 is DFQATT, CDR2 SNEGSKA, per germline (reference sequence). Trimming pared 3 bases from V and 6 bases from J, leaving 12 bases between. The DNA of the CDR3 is TGCAGTGCTAGGCCCGTGGTCGCCAATGAGCAGTTCTTC. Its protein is CSARPVVANEQFF.

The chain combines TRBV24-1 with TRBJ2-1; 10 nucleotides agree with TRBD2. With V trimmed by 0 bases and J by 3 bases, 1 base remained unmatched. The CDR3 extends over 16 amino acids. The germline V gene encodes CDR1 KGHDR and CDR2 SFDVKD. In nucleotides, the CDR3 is TGTGCCACCAGTGATTTGGGGACTAGCGACTACAATGAGCAGTTCTTC. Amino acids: CATSDLGTSDYNEQFF.

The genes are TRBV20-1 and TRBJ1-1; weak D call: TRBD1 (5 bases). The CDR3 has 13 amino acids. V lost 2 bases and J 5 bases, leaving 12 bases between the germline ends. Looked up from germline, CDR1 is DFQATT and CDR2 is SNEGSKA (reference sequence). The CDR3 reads CSARYSGLTEAFF. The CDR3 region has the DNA TGCAGTGCTAGATACTCAGGGTTGACTGAAGCTTTCTTT.

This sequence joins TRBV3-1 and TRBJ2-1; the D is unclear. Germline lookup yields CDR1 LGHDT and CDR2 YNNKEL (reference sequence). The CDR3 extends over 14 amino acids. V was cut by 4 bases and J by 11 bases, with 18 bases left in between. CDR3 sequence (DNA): TGTGCCAGCAGCCCTTCACCGGGTTCTTTTAAGCAGTTCTTC. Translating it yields CASSPSPGSFKQFF.

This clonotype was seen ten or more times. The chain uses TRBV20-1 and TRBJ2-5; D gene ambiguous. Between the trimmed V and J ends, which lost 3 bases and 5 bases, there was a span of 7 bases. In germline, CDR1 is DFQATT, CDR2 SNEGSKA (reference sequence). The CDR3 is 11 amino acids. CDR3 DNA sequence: TGCAGTGCTAGTGATTGGGAGACCCAGTACTTC. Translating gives CSASDWETQYF.

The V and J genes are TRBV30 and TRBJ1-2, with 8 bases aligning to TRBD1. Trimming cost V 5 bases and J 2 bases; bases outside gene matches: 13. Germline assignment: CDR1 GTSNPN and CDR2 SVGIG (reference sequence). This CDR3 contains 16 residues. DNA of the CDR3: TGTGCCTGGGAGCCGGGACAGGACGAGAGAAACTATGGCTACACCTTC. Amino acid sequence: CAWEPGQDERNYGYTF.

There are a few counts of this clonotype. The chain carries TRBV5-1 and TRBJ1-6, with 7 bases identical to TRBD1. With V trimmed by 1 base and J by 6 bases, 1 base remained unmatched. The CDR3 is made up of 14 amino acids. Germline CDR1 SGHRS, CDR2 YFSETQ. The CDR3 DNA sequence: TGCGCCAGCAGCTTGACAGGGGCTAATTCACCCCTCCACTTT. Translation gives CASSLTGANSPLHF. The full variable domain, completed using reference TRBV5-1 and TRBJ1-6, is KAGVTQTPRYLIKTRGQQVTLSCSPISGHRSVSWYQQTPGQGLQFLFEYFSETQRNKGNFPGRFSGRQFSNSRSEMNVSTLELGDSALYLCASSLTGANSPLHFGNGTRLTVT.

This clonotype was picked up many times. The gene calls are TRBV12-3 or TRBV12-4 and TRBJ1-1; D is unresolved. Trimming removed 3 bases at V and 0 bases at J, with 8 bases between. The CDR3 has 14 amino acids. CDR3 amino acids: CASSFVLMNTEAFF. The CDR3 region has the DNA TGTGCCAGCAGTTTTGTGCTTATGAACACTGAAGCTTTCTTT.

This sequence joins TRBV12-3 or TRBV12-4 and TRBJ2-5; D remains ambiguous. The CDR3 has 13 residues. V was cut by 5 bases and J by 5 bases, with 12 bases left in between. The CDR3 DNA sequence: TGTGCCAGCAGTCTCCAGGACCCGGAGACCCAGTACTTC. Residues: CASSLQDPETQYF.

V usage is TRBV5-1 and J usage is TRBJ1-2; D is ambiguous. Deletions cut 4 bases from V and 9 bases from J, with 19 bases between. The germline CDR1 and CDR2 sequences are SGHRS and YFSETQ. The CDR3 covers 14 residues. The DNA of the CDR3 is TGCGCCAGCAGCGCTTCATCGGAAGGGCCGCGCTACACCTTC. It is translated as CASSASSEGPRYTF. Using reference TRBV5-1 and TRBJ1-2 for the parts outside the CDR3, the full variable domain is KAGVTQTPRYLIKTRGQQVTLSCSPISGHRSVSWYQQTPGQGLQFLFEYFSETQRNKGNFPGRFSGRQFSNSRSEMNVSTLELGDSALYLCASSASSEGPRYTFGSGTRLTVV.

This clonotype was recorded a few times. As DNA, the CDR3 is TGTGCCAGCAGTCAAGCGGGGGGCACTCCAGATACGCAGTATTTT. It translates to CASSQAGGTPDTQYF. The gene calls are TRBV28 and TRBJ2-3, with 9 positions matching TRBD2. The V gene end was trimmed by 5 bases and the J gene end by 4 bases; junction bases not matched to a gene: 7. CDR1 is MDHEN, CDR2 SYDVKM, per germline. The CDR3 sequence is 15 residues long.